Presented here are 24 T cell receptor beta chains from one specimen sequenced in a study of T-cell memory formation after mild COVID-19. TCRdb passed the 5' RACE reads through MiXCR, listing each CDR3 protein once. There are hundreds of thousands of distinct CDR3 sequences in the sample; 15% to 20% occur only once, and approximately 20% lies in the top ten. The sample taken for sequencing was PBMCs or a T cell subset sorted from them (not recorded which). These receptors all stem from a man younger than 30 who had mild COVID-19 (a few samples of this study predate the infection). Cell type and time point are not known.

This clonotype was counted a few times. The V gene is TRBV15, the J gene TRBJ2-3; possibly TRBD1 for D (6 bases). This CDR3 is 15 amino acids long. With 3 bases removed from V and 3 bases from J, the gap between germline ends came to 13 bases. CDR1 and CDR2 from the germline V gene are LNHNV and YYDKDF (reference sequence). CDR3 residues: CATSSRGFGTDTQYF. The CDR3 nucleotides are TGTGCCACCAGCAGCAGGGGATTCGGGACAGATACGCAGTATTTT. The entire variable domain, with the rest obtained from reference TRBV15 and TRBJ2-3, is as follows: DAMVIQNPRYQVTQFGKPVTLSCSQTLNHNVMYWYQQKSSQAPKLLFHYYDKDFNNEADTPDNFQSRRPNTSFCFLDIRSPGLGDTAMYLCATSSRGFGTDTQYFGPGTRLTVL.

This clonotype came up a few times. The V gene is TRBV6-2 or TRBV6-3, the J gene TRBJ2-7; TRBD2 might be the D (7 bases). The CDR3 is made up of 13 amino acids. Germline CDR1 and CDR2: MNHEY and SVGEGT. V was trimmed by 4 bases and J by 7 bases, leaving 14 bases between them. CDR3 sequence (DNA): TGTGCCAGCAGTTTGTCGGGGGGCGGAGAGCAGTACGTC. This gives the protein CASSLSGGGEQYV.

There are a few counts of this clonotype. This chain connects TRBV29-1 to TRBJ2-1; 10 positions match TRBD1. The CDR3 totals 16 residues. The germline CDR1 and CDR2 sequences are SQVTM and ANQGSEA. J gave up 6 bases and V 4 bases, and 12 bases lay outside the gene matches. The CDR3 sequence: CSVVRPRDRGINEQFF. The DNA for the CDR3 is TGCAGCGTTGTGAGGCCTCGGGACAGGGGTATCAATGAGCAGTTCTTC.

The genes are TRBV12-3 or TRBV12-4 and TRBJ1-1; D may be TRBD1 (5 bases). V was cut by 3 bases and J by 6 bases, with 11 bases left in between. The CDR3 extends over 13 amino acids. CDR3 sequence reads: CASSLTGEPEAFF. The CDR3 nucleotides read TGTGCCAGCAGTTTGACGGGGGAGCCTGAAGCTTTCTTT.

The rearrangement uses TRBV11-2 and TRBJ2-2; D might be TRBD1 (6 bases). This CDR3 is 17 amino acids long. CDR1 and CDR2 (germline): SGHAT, FQNNGV. V was pared by 5 bases and J by 4 bases, with 20 bases between. The CDR3 loop is CASSPTTGLRGTGELFF. CDR3 bases: TGTGCCAGCAGCCCCACGACAGGCCTCCGTGGCACCGGGGAGCTGTTTTTT.

This clonotype occurred once. The V call is TRBV5-6, the J call TRBJ1-2; the D is unclear. Deletions cut 3 bases from V and 3 bases from J, with 9 bases between. The CDR3 spans 13 residues. Germline V gene lookup returns CDR1 SGHDT and CDR2 YYEEEE. The CDR3 DNA is TGTGCCAGCAGCTCAGAAGGGCACTATGGCTACACCTTC. Translating gives CASSSEGHYGYTF.

This rearrangement joins TRBV4-3 to TRBJ2-1, with TRBD1 matching over 10 bases. The CDR3 has 19 amino acids. Germline V gene data show CDR1 as LGHNA and CDR2 as YSLEER. With V trimmed by 3 bases and J by 1 base, 12 bases remained unmatched. CDR3 sequence (DNA): TGCGCCAGCAGCCACGGGACAGGGGACATCCCCATTTCCTACAATGAGCAGTTCTTC. The encoded protein is CASSHGTGDIPISYNEQFF.

This clonotype was seen many times. CDR3 DNA: TGCGCCAGCAGCTTAACCTTACTAGCGGGGACTCGTGAGACCCAGTACTTC. This codes for CASSLTLLAGTRETQYF. The chain is built from TRBV5-1 and TRBJ2-5, with 10 bases lining up with TRBD2. Germline V gives CDR1 SGHRS, CDR2 YFSETQ. The V gene end was trimmed by 2 bases and the J gene end by 5 bases; junction bases not matched to a gene: 12. This CDR3 has 17 amino acids.

The sample holds a few counts of this clonotype. The chain combines TRBV7-2 with TRBJ2-2; 7 nucleotides align to TRBD2. The CDR3 runs 15 residues. Looked up from germline, CDR1 is SGHTA and CDR2 is FQGNSA. The V gene end was trimmed by 5 bases and the J gene end by 4 bases; junction bases not matched to a gene: 7. This CDR3 is CASSPPGLSTGELFF. CDR3 nucleotides: TGTGCCAGCAGCCCGCCGGGACTAAGCACCGGGGAGCTGTTTTTT. The full variable domain, completed using reference TRBV7-2 and TRBJ2-2, is GAGVSQSPSNKVTEKGKDVELRCDPISGHTALYWYRQSLGQGLEFLIYFQGNSAPDKSGLPSDRFSAERTGGSVSTLTIQRTQQEDSAVYLCASSPPGLSTGELFFGEGSRLTVL.

This chain connects TRBV7-6 to TRBJ1-1, with 7 bases lining up with TRBD1. Germline V gene lookup returns CDR1 SGHVS and CDR2 FNYEAQ. The V segment lost 1 base and the J segment 4 bases; nucleotides outside the gene matches: 9. The CDR3 is made up of 16 amino acids. The CDR3 sequence is CASSLERGQGGTEAFF. CDR3 nucleotides: TGTGCCAGCAGCTTAGAACGAGGCCAGGGGGGCACTGAAGCTTTCTTT.

The chain joins TRBV11-1 to TRBJ2-3, with 8 nucleotides matching TRBD1. The CDR3 loop spans 13 amino acids. Germline V gives CDR1 SGHAT, CDR2 FQDESV (reference sequence). Trimming took 8 bases from V and 6 from J; bases not matched to a gene: 7. DNA of the CDR3: TGTGCCAGCGGACAGGGTTTGTTGGATACGCAGTATTTT. This sequence encodes CASGQGLLDTQYF.

This clonotype was detected a few times. This chain's CDR3 is CASKNTDTQYF. Written as DNA, the CDR3 is TGTGCCAGCAAGAACACAGATACGCAGTATTTT. The chain uses TRBV5-5 and TRBJ2-3; D is undetermined. The CDR3 is made up of 11 amino acids. The V end was cut by 6 bases, the J end by 2 bases, with 4 bases between. The germline CDR1 and CDR2 sequences are SGHKS and YYEKEE (reference sequence).

This clonotype was seen at least ten times. V is TRBV10-3 and J is TRBJ2-7; D is possibly TRBD1 (5 bases). Per germline, CDR1 ENHRY and CDR2 SYGVKD. The CDR3 consists of 15 residues. V was pared by 4 bases and J by 2 bases, with 15 bases between. CDR3 in DNA: TGTGCCATCAGTGCAGGCCAGGGCGACACCTACGAGCAGTACTTC. The encoded protein is CAISAGQGDTYEQYF.

This clonotype showed up many times. The chain recombines TRBV5-1 with TRBJ1-3; 7 bases match TRBD1. The CDR3 is 19 residues long. Germline V gene data show CDR1 as SGHRS and CDR2 as YFSETQ. Germline trimming cut 4 bases from V and 1 base from J; bases unmatched to any gene: 17. CDR3 sequence: CASSLRPAGQVDSGNTIYF. CDR3 coding DNA: TGCGCCAGCAGCCTGAGACCTGCCGGACAGGTCGATTCTGGAAACACCATATATTTT.

This clonotype was counted a few times. The chain couples TRBV5-1 to TRBJ1-2; a weak D match, TRBD1 (5 bases). The CDR3 length is 16 residues. From germline, CDR1 is SGHRS and CDR2 YFSETQ. V dropped 4 bases and J dropped 5 bases, with 21 bases sitting between them. The CDR3 reads CASSTAPGDGGYGYTF. In nucleotides, the CDR3 is TGCGCCAGCAGCACCGCGCCGGGGGACGGTGGGTATGGCTACACCTTC.

The chain's CDR3 is CASSAEPTGELFF. The CDR3 nucleotides read TGTGCCAGCAGCGCGGAACCAACCGGGGAGCTGTTTTTT. This chain joins TRBV7-3 and TRBJ2-2; D unresolved. CDR1 SGHTA and CDR2 FQGTGA come from the germline V gene. V was shortened by 5 bases and J by 5 bases, with 9 bases between the two germline ends. The CDR3 runs to 13 residues.

The chain recombines TRBV25-1 with TRBJ1-6; no firm D call. The CDR3 is 14 residues long. Germline CDR1 reads MGHDK; CDR2 reads SYGVNS. V lost 0 bases and J lost 12, with 12 bases in between. In DNA, the CDR3 is TGTGCCAGCAGTGAATACGGGGATGGGAAACCCCTCCACTTT. Residues: CASSEYGDGKPLHF.

This clonotype was seen at least ten times. This chain links TRBV5-6 with TRBJ1-1; D is ambiguous. Germline V gives CDR1 SGHDT, CDR2 YYEEEE. The germline V and J ends were trimmed by 5 bases and 3 bases, with 5 bases remaining between them. The CDR3 contains 11 residues. CDR3 DNA: TGTGCCAGCAGGAGGGACACTGAAGCTTTCTTT. It encodes CASRRDTEAFF.

This sequence joins TRBV25-1 and TRBJ2-1, with a tentative D call TRBD2 (5 bases). The V end was cut by 4 bases, the J end by 9 bases, with 16 bases between. Germline CDR1 reads MGHDK; CDR2 reads SYGVNS. The CDR3 sequence is 14 residues long. The DNA of the CDR3 is TGTGCCAGCAGTGCCGTTGAGGGATGGGGTGAGCAGTTCTTC. Amino acids: CASSAVEGWGEQFF.

The chain is built from TRBV19 and TRBJ1-2, with D possibly TRBD1 on 6 matching bases. V lost 7 bases, J lost 2 bases, and 11 bases lay in between. The germline V gene encodes CDR1 LNHDA and CDR2 SQIVND (reference sequence). The CDR3 sequence is 13 residues long. CDR3 nucleotides: TGTGCCAGTATTCCCGGGGGCAACTATGGCTACACCTTC. Translating gives CASIPGGNYGYTF.

The gene calls are TRBV7-3 and TRBJ2-7, with D perhaps matching TRBD2 (5 bases). Germline loops: CDR1 SGHTA, CDR2 FQGTGA. V lost 4 bases and J 4 bases, leaving 17 bases between the germline ends. The CDR3 extends over 15 amino acids. CDR3 in DNA: TGTGCCAGCAGCTACTCCGGCGAAAGGGAGTACGAGCAGTACGTC. Translating gives CASSYSGEREYEQYV.

The chain recombines TRBV14 with TRBJ2-7, with D unresolved. Looked up from germline, CDR1 is SGHDN and CDR2 is FVKESK. The CDR3 consists of 14 residues. Between the trimmed V and J ends, which lost 4 bases and 1 base, there was a span of 11 bases. DNA for the CDR3: TGTGCCAGCAGCCCTGTTTTTGGTTCCTACGAGCAGTACTTC. As protein: CASSPVFGSYEQYF.

The gene calls are TRBV4-1 and TRBJ2-7; TRBD1 matches at 9 bases. J gave up 4 bases and V 2 bases, and 12 bases lay outside the gene matches. The CDR3 has 17 amino acids. Germline lookup yields CDR1 MGHRA and CDR2 YSYEKL. CDR3 region: CASSQQPGQGYRYEQYF. As DNA, the CDR3 is TGCGCCAGCAGCCAACAGCCGGGACAGGGCTACCGGTACGAGCAGTACTTC.

V is TRBV5-1 and J is TRBJ2-1; D gene uncertain. Trimming pared 0 bases from V and 6 bases from J, leaving 13 bases between. Germline CDR1 reads SGHRS; CDR2 reads YFSETQ. The CDR3 runs 15 residues. The CDR3 DNA follows: TGCGCCAGCAGCTTGGCACTACCACCCCTCAATGAGCAGTTCTTC. Translating gives CASSLALPPLNEQFF.